The 10 T cell receptor beta chains given below trace back to one sample, sequenced in a study of T cell responses to AZD1222 COVID-19 vaccine. The table came from immunoSEQ multiplex PCR; TCRdb's copy has only in-frame clones and leaves some out. Of approximately 150,000 clones in the sample, 85% to 90% are singletons; the top ten hold under 2%. This sample comprised peripheral blood, obtained on day 0 of AZD1222 vaccination. The receptors originated from an adult in good health.

The gene calls are TRBV7-8 and TRBJ1-4, with unresolved D. The CDR3 covers 14 residues. Germline CDR1 reads SGHVS; CDR2 reads FQNEAQ. Trimming took off 2 bases at V and 8 bases at J, with 12 bases between the two ends. The CDR3: CASSLNTAWEKLFF. The CDR3 nucleotides read TGTGCCAGCAGCTTAAACACAGCCTGGGAAAAACTGTTTTTT.

The gene calls are TRBV28 and TRBJ2-7; 7 bases align to TRBD2. CDR3 length equals 11 residues. V was pared by 8 bases and J by 6 bases, with 4 bases of the junction left unmatched. Germline assignment: CDR1 MDHEN and CDR2 SYDVKM. The CDR3 protein is CASLREGEQYF. The CDR3 nucleotides read TGTGCCAGCCTGAGGGAGGGCGAGCAGTACTTC.

The chain couples TRBV12-3 or TRBV12-4 to TRBJ1-2, with D perhaps TRBD1 (6 bases). This CDR3 is 13 amino acids long. The V end lost 3 bases, the J end lost 7 bases, and 12 bases lay between the germline ends. CDR3 DNA: TGTGCCAGCAGTTTTGGGGGGCTAGGTGGCTACACCTTC. It codes for CASSFGGLGGYTF.

The chain couples TRBV6-6 to TRBJ2-7; 9 bases map to TRBD2. Trimming took 10 bases from V and 3 from J; bases not matched to a gene: 7. Per germline, CDR1 MNHNY and CDR2 SVGAGI (reference sequence). The CDR3 runs 13 residues. CDR3 loop: CATSAGGVYEQYF. CDR3 nucleotides: TGTGCCACATCAGCGGGAGGTGTCTACGAGCAGTACTTC.

This rearrangement joins TRBV11-2 to TRBJ2-4, with 7 bases identical to TRBD2. The CDR3 spans 15 residues. CDR1 and CDR2 (germline): SGHAT, FQNNGV. V shed 0 bases, J shed 4 bases, and the junction held 3 bases outside the gene matches. The CDR3 spells CASSLEGGAKNIQYF. The DNA of the CDR3 is TGTGCCAGCAGCTTAGAGGGAGGGGCAAAAAACATTCAGTACTTC.

The V and J genes are TRBV18 and TRBJ2-7, with no clear D. Germline CDR1 reads KGHSH; CDR2 reads LQKENI. Trimming pared 2 bases from V and 0 bases from J, leaving 8 bases between. The CDR3 has 14 residues. Written as DNA, the CDR3 is TGTGCCAGCTCACCAACTGCAACCTCCTACGAGCAGTACTTC. Its protein is CASSPTATSYEQYF.

The rearrangement links TRBV5-4 to TRBJ1-5; D is unresolved. The germline CDR1 and CDR2 sequences are SGHNT and YYREEE (reference sequence). The CDR3 totals 15 residues. V gave up 0 bases and J gave up 2 bases, with 9 bases separating them. The CDR3 DNA sequence: TGTGCCAGCAGCTTGGGTAGTTCGGGCAATCAGCCCCAGCATTTT. This gives the protein CASSLGSSGNQPQHF.

The chain recombines TRBV29-1 with TRBJ2-1; 10 bases are a match to TRBD2. The junction had 7 bases not matched to a gene; V was cut back by 3 bases and J by 8 bases. Germline CDR1 is SQVTM and CDR2 is ANQGSEA. The CDR3 totals 14 residues. The DNA of the CDR3 is TGCAGCGTTGATAAGCGGGAGGGCCTGGATGAGCAGTTCTTC. Translating gives CSVDKREGLDEQFF.

The rearrangement joins TRBV7-2 to TRBJ2-3; TRBD1 matches at 10 bases. This CDR3 has 16 amino acids. CDR1 is SGHTA and CDR2 is FQGNSA in the germline V gene. V shed 5 bases and J 4 bases; nucleotides not matched to a gene: 9. The CDR3 protein is CASSAPRDRGADTQYF. CDR3 bases: TGTGCCAGCAGCGCCCCCCGGGACAGGGGTGCAGATACGCAGTATTTT.

The V gene is TRBV29-1, the J gene TRBJ2-3; 8 nucleotides line up with TRBD2. Germline CDR1 is SQVTM and CDR2 is ANQGSEA. V dropped 3 bases and J dropped 3; count of bases not matched to a gene: 5. The CDR3 has 14 residues. CDR3 protein: CSVDRGGSTDTQYF. The CDR3 nucleotides are TGCAGCGTTGATCGGGGGGGCAGTACAGATACGCAGTATTTT.